A single sample gave rise to the 17 T cell receptor beta chains below, sequenced in a study of immune characterization of retroperitoneal liposarcoma. TCRdb analysed the PCR reads with MiXCR anew, one entry per CDR3 protein. The sample includes fewer than 9,500 distinct CDR3 sequences, over 40% seen only once; the top ten take 8.5% to 12%. Material: tumor tissue. Every receptor here comes from a male donor with retroperitoneal liposarcoma.

In this sample, this clonotype turned up a few times. The chain links TRBV6-1 to TRBJ2-7; 9 bases fit TRBD1. This CDR3 contains 14 residues. The ends lost 4 bases at V and 3 bases at J; junction bases unmatched: 4. CDR1 and CDR2 from the germline V gene are MNHNS and SASEGT. The CDR3 DNA sequence: TGTGCCAGCAGTGTAAGGGACAGGGTCTACGAGCAGTACTTC. Amino acid sequence: CASSVRDRVYEQYF.

This CDR3 reads CASSEAGGLAGGNEQYF. The CDR3 DNA reads TGTGCCAGCAGTGAAGCTGGCGGGCTAGCGGGAGGCAATGAGCAGTACTTC. The chain employs TRBV6-5 and TRBJ2-7, with TRBD2 matching over 11 bases. Germline V gene lookup returns CDR1 MNHEY and CDR2 SVGAGI. Germline trimming cut 5 bases from V and 7 bases from J; bases unmatched to any gene: 16. CDR3 length: 17 amino acids.

This clonotype occurred a few times. The chain recombines TRBV6-1 with TRBJ2-5; TRBD2 matches at 7 bases. Germline CDR1 MNHNS, CDR2 SASEGT. V shed 2 bases and J 0 bases; nucleotides not matched to a gene: 3. The CDR3 has 15 residues. CDR3 sequence reads: CASSEWDYHQETQYF. The CDR3 DNA reads as TGTGCCAGCAGTGAATGGGACTACCACCAAGAGACCCAGTACTTC.

The J gene is TRBJ2-5, the V gene TRBV11-2, with 10 bases aligning to TRBD2. The J segment lost 4 bases and the V segment lost 5 bases, leaving 7 bases of the junction unmatched. The germline V gene encodes CDR1 SGHAT and CDR2 FQNNGV. CDR3 size: 15 residues. CDR3 coding DNA: TGTGCCAGCAGCCCAACTAGCGGGACGGGAGAGACCCAGTACTTC. This gives the protein CASSPTSGTGETQYF. The variable domain in full, completed from reference TRBV11-2 and TRBJ2-5, reads EAGVAQSPRYKIIEKRQSVAFWCNPISGHATLYWYQQILGQGPKLLIQFQNNGVVDDSQLPKDRFSAERLKGVDSTLKIQPAKLEDSAVYLCASSPTSGTGETQYFGPGTRLLVL.

The chain combines TRBV7-6 with TRBJ2-1; no definite D call. The end of the DNA aligns better with TRBJ2-7, so the J call may be wrong. Germline V gene data show CDR1 as SGHVS and CDR2 as FNYEAQ. The CDR3 length is 12 residues. The CDR3 here is CASSPEVYEQYF. CDR3 DNA sequence: TGTGCCAGCAGCCCTGAGGTTTACGAGCAGTACTTC.

This clonotype was seen a handful of times. This chain links TRBV10-1 with TRBJ2-1; D perhaps matches TRBD1 (6 bases). CDR1 is WNHNN and CDR2 is SYGVQD in the germline V gene (reference sequence). V lost 0 bases and J 0 bases, leaving 15 bases between the germline ends. The CDR3 has 18 residues. The CDR3 region has the DNA TGCGCCAGCAGTGAGTCGGGGACACCGACGAGCTCCTACAATGAGCAGTTCTTC. Protein sequence: CASSESGTPTSSYNEQFF.

The chain combines TRBV7-6 with TRBJ2-3; TRBD2 agrees at 13 bases. V shed 3 bases, J shed 4 bases, and the junction held 4 bases outside the gene matches. The CDR3 spans 16 residues. Germline V lookup: CDR1 SGHVS, CDR2 FNYEAQ. In DNA, the CDR3 is TGTGCCAGCAGCTTTGGGACTAGCGGGATGGCAGATACGCAGTATTTT. Its translation is CASSFGTSGMADTQYF.

The chain employs TRBV10-1 and TRBJ2-3; weak D call: TRBD2 (5 bases). Germline CDR1 WNHNN, CDR2 SYGVQD (reference sequence). The V end was cut by 10 bases, the J end by 3 bases, with 14 bases between. The CDR3 has 13 residues. CDR3 loop: CATELEGTDTQYF. CDR3 nucleotides: TGCGCCACCGAACTAGAAGGTACAGATACGCAGTATTTT.

The rearrangement links TRBV6-1 to TRBJ1-1; D is unresolved. The CDR3 has 14 amino acids. CDR1 is MNHNS and CDR2 is SASEGT in the germline V gene. V was trimmed by 6 bases and J by 0 bases, leaving 11 bases between them. The CDR3 sequence: CASSPGPMNTEAFF. DNA of the CDR3: TGTGCCAGCAGCCCCGGACCCATGAACACTGAAGCTTTCTTT.

This clonotype qualifies as medium-sized. This clone may be a read error of a much larger clone one base away. The V and J genes are TRBV27 and TRBJ2-1, with TRBD1 matching 8 bases. The end of the DNA aligns better with TRBJ2-7, so the J call may be wrong. This CDR3 region has 13 residues. The germline V gene encodes CDR1 MNHEY and CDR2 SMNVEV (reference sequence). This CDR3 is CASSLTGGYEQYF. In DNA form, the CDR3 reads TGTGCCAGCAGTTTAACAGGGGGCTACGAGCAGTACTTC.

The chain recombines TRBV7-6 with TRBJ2-2, with a tentative D call TRBD2 (6 bases). V was cut by 1 base and J by 0 bases, with 27 bases left in between. Germline V gene sequence: CDR1 SGHVS, CDR2 FNYEAQ. The CDR3 consists of 22 residues. The CDR3 region is CASSLVAGRSTGKDANTGELFF. Here the CDR3 DNA reads TGTGCCAGCAGCTTAGTTGCGGGAAGGTCCACCGGGAAAGACGCGAACACCGGGGAGCTGTTTTTT.

V gene TRBV7-2 combines with J gene TRBJ2-3, with D tentatively TRBD1 (5 bases). The CDR3 consists of 14 residues. Germline loops: CDR1 SGHTA, CDR2 FQGNSA. V was pared by 5 bases and J by 0 bases, with 9 bases between. Here the CDR3 reads CASSARASTDTQYF. The CDR3 bases are TGTGCCAGCAGCGCCAGGGCCAGCACAGATACGCAGTATTTT.

Relative to its sample, this clonotype is large. The DNA for the CDR3 is TGTGCCAGCAGTGACACTCAGGGAACTGAGCAGTTCTTC. Translating it yields CASSDTQGTEQFF. J is TRBJ2-1 and V is TRBV6-1; a weak D match, TRBD1 (5 bases). Trimming shortened V by 3 bases and J by 9 bases, and 12 bases separated the two germline ends. Germline values: CDR1 MNHNS, CDR2 SASEGT. The CDR3 totals 13 residues.

The rearrangement uses TRBV4-3 and TRBJ2-1; the match to TRBD2 covers 9 bases. Germline assignment: CDR1 LGHNA and CDR2 YSLEER. V lost 1 base, J lost 5 bases, and 3 bases stayed unmatched. The CDR3 consists of 15 residues. CDR3 loop: CASSQVAGENNEQFF. The CDR3 DNA is TGCGCCAGCAGCCAAGTAGCGGGAGAGAACAATGAGCAGTTCTTC.

The chain is built from TRBV7-2 and TRBJ2-1, with 8 bases lining up with TRBD1. The tail of the sequence fits TRBJ2-7 better, so the J call may be wrong. Germline loops: CDR1 SGHTA, CDR2 FQGNSA. This CDR3 contains 14 residues. The CDR3 spells CATNANQGAYEQYF. CDR3 nucleotides: TGTGCCACCAACGCCAATCAGGGGGCTTACGAGCAGTACTTC.

This chain connects TRBV6-5 to TRBJ2-1; 9 bases are shared with TRBD1. The germline V gene has CDR1 MNHEY and CDR2 SVGAGI. V trimming: 6 bases; J trimming: 12 bases; junction bases outside the gene matches: 12. This CDR3 comprises 14 residues. CDR3 bases: TGTGCCAGCAGGTCCGGGACAGGGCTCGTTAGGCAGTTCTTC. Amino acids: CASRSGTGLVRQFF.

This clonotype was seen a few times. The V gene is TRBV12-3 or TRBV12-4, the J gene TRBJ1-6, with 8 bases that match TRBD1. Losses at the gene ends were 6 bases for V and 5 bases for J; bases not matched to a gene: 6. The CDR3 contains 15 residues. The CDR3 nucleotides are TGTGCCAGCAGGCAAAGACAGGGGAATAATTCACCCCTCCACTTT. Encoded protein: CASRQRQGNNSPLHF.